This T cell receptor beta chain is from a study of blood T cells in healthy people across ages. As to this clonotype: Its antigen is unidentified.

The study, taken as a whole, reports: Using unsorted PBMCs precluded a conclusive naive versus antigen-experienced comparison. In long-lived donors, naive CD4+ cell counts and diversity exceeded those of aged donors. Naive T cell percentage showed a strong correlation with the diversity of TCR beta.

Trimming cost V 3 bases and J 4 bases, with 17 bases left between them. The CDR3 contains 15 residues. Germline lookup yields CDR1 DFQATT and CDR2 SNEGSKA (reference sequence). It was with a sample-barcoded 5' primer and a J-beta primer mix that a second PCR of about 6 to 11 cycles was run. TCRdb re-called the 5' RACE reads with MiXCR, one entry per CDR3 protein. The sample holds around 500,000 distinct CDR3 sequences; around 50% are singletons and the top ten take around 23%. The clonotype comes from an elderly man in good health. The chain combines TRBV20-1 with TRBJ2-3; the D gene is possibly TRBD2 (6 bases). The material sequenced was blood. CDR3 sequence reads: CSARHTSRRADTQYF. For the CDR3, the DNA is TGCAGTGCTAGGCACACTAGCAGGAGGGCAGATACGCAGTATTTT.